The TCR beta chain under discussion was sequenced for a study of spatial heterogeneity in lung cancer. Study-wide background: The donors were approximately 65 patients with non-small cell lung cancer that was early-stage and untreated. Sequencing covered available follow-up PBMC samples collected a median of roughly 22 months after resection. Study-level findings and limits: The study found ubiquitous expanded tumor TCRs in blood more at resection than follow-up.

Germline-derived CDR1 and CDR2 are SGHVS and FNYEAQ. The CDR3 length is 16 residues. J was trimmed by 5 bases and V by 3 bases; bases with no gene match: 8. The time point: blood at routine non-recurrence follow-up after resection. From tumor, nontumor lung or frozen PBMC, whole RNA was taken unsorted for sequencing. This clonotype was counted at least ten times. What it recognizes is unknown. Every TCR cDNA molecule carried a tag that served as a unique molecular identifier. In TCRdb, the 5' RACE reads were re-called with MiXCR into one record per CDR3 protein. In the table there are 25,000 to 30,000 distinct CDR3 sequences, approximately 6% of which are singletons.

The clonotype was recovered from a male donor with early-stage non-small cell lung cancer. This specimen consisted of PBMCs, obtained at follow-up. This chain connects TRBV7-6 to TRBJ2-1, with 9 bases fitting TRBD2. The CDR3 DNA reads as TGTGCCAGCAGCTTCCAGCGGGAGGCCCCTAACAATGAGCAGTTCTTC. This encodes CASSFQREAPNNEQFF.